This passage covers 5 T cell receptor beta chains from one sample sequenced in a study of identifying expanded T cells in peripheral blood. Clones were sequenced by immunoSEQ multiplex PCR, and TCRdb holds only the in-frame ones, with some missing. The table lists some 95,000 clones, roughly 90% of them singletons. The sample was blood. The source is a person aged 18 to 70 in good health.

The chain joins TRBV9 to TRBJ1-2, with unresolved D. This CDR3 contains 13 residues. Germline assignment: CDR1 SGDLS and CDR2 YYNGEE. The V end was cut by 3 bases, the J end by 6 bases, with 12 bases between. The CDR3, as DNA: TGTGCCAGCAGCGGCGGGCTGGGGAATGGCTACACCTTC. Protein sequence: CASSGGLGNGYTF.

The chain joins TRBV27 to TRBJ1-2; D possibly corresponds to TRBD1 (6 bases). V was cut by 6 bases and J by 6 bases, with 11 bases left in between. The CDR3 sequence is 12 residues long. Germline lookup yields CDR1 MNHEY and CDR2 SMNVEV (reference sequence). The CDR3 DNA reads TGTGCCAGCAGCTTAGGGGGTAATGGCTACACCTTC. It translates to CASSLGGNGYTF.

The J gene is TRBJ1-2, the V gene TRBV5-8; D call uncertain. The length of the CDR3 is 14 residues. Trimming took off 6 bases at V and 6 bases at J, with 18 bases between the two ends. The germline V gene encodes CDR1 SGHTS and CDR2 YDEGEE. In DNA, the CDR3 is TGTGCCAGCAACCTCGGGAGGGCTCAAGATGGCTACACCTTC. As protein: CASNLGRAQDGYTF.

The V call is TRBV30, the J call TRBJ1-1, with 10 bases matching TRBD1. CDR3 length: 14 amino acids. Trimming at V came to 2 bases and at J to 5 bases, leaving 5 bases not matched to a gene. The V gene's germline CDR1 is GTSNPN and CDR2 SVGIG (reference sequence). The CDR3 loop is CAWSLGQGGTEAFF. In DNA, the CDR3 is TGTGCCTGGAGTTTAGGACAGGGGGGAACTGAAGCTTTCTTT. Variable domain in full (rest from reference TRBV30 and TRBJ1-1): SQTIHQWPATLVQPVGSPLSLECTVEGTSNPNLYWYRQAAGRGLQLLFYSVGIGQISSEVPQNLSASRPQDRQFILSSKKLLLSDSGFYLCAWSLGQGGTEAFFGQGTRLTVV.

This rearrangement joins TRBV11-2 to TRBJ2-1; tentatively, D is TRBD2 (6 bases). CDR3 length equals 17 residues. Germline loops: CDR1 SGHAT, CDR2 FQNNGV. Trimming left V 5 bases short and J 4 bases short, with 21 bases between. CDR3 protein: CASSSRNGGVSYNEQFF. CDR3 DNA sequence: TGTGCCAGCAGCAGTCGGAACGGGGGAGTTTCGTACAATGAGCAGTTCTTC.